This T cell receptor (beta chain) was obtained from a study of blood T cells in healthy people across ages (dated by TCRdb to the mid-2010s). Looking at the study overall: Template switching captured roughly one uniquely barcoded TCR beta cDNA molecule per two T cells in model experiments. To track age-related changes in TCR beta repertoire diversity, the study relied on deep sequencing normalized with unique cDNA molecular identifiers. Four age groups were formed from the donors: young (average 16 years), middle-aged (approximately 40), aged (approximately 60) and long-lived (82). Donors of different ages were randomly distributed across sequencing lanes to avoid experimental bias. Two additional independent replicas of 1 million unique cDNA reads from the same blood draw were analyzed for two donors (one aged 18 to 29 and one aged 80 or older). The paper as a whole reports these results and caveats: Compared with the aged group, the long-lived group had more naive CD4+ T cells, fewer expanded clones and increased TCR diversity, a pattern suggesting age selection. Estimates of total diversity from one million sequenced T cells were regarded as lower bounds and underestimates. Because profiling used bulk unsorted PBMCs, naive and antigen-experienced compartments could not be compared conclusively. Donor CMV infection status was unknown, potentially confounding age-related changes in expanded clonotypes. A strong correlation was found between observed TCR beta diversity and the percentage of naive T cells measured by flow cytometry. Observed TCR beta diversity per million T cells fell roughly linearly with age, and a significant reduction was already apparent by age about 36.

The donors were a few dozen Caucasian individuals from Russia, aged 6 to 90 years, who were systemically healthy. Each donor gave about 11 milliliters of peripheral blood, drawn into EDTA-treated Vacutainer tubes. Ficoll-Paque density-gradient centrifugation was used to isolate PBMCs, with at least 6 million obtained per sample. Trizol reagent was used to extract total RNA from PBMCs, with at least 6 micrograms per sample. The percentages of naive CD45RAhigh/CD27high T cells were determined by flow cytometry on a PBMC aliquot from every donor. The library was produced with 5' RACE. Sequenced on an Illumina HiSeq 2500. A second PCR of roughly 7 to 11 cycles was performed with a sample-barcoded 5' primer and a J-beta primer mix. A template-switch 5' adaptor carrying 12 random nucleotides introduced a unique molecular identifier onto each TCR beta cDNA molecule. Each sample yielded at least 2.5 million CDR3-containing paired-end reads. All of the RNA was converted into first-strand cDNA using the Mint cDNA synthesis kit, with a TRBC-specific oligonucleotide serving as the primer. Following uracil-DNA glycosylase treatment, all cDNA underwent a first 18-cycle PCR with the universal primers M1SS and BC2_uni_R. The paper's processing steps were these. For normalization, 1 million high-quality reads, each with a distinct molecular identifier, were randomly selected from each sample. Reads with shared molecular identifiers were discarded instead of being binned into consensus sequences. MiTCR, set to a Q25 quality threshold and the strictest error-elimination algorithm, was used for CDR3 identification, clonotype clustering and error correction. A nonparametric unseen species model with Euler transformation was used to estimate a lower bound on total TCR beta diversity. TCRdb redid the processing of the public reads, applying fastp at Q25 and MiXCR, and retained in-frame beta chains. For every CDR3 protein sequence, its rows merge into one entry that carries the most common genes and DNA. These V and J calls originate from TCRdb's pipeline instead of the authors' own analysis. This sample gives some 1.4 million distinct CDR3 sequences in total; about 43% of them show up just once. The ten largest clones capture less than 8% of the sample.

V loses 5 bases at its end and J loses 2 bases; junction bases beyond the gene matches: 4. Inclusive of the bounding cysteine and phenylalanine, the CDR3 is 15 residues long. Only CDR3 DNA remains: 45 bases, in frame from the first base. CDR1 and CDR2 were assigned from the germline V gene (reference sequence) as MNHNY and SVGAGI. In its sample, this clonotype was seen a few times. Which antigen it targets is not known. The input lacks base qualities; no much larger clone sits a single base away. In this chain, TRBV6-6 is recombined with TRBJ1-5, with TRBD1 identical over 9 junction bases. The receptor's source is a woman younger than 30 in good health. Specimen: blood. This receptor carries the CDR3 CASSTTGGGNQPQHF. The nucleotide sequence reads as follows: TGTGCCAGCAGTACGACAGGGGGGGGCAATCAGCCCCAGCATTTT.